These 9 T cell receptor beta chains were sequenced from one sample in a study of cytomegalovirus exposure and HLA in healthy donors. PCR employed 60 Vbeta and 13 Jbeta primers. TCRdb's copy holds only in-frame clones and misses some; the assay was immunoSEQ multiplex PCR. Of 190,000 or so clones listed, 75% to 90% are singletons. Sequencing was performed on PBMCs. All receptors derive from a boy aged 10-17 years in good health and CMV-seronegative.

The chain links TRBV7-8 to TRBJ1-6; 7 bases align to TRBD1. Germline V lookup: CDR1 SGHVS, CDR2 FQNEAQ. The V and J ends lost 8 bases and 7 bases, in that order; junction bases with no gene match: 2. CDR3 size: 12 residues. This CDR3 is CASRQGNSPLHF. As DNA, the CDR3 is TGTGCCAGCCGACAGGGAAATTCACCCCTCCACTTT.

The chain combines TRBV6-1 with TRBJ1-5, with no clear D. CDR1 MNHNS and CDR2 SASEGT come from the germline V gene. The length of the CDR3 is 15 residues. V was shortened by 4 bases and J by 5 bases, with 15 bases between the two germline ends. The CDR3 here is CASSVRVNEYQPQHF. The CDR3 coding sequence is TGTGCCAGCAGTGTTCGCGTAAACGAATATCAGCCCCAGCATTTT.

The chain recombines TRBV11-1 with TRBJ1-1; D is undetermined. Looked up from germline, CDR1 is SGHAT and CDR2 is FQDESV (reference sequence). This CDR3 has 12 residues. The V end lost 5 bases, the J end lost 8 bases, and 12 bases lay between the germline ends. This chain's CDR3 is CASSLTGEEAFF. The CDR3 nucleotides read TGTGCCAGCAGCCTGACCGGGGAAGAAGCTTTCTTT.

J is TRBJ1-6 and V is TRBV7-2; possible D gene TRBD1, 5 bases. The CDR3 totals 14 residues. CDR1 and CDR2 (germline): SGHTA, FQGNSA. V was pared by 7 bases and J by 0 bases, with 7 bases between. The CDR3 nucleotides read TGTGCCAGCATCGGGGGCTCCTATAATTCACCCCTCCACTTT. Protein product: CASIGGSYNSPLHF.

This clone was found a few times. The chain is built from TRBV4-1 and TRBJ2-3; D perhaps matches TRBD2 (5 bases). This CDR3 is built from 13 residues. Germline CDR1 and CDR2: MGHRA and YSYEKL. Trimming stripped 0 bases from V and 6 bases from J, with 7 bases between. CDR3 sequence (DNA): TGCGCCAGCAGCCAAGAGGGCGGGGATACGCAGTATTTT. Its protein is CASSQEGGDTQYF.

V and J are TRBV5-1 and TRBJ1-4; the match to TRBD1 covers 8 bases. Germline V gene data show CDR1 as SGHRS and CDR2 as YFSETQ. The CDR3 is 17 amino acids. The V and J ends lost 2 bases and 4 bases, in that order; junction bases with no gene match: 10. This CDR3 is CASSFPFEQGDNEKLFF. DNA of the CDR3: TGCGCCAGCAGCTTCCCCTTTGAACAGGGGGATAATGAAAAACTGTTTTTT.

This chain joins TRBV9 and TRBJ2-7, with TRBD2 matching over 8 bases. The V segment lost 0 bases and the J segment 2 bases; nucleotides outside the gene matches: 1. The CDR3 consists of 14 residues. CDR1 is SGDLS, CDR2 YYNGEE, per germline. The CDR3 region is CASSVAGGPYEQYF. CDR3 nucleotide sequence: TGTGCCAGCAGCGTAGCGGGGGGGCCCTACGAGCAGTACTTC.

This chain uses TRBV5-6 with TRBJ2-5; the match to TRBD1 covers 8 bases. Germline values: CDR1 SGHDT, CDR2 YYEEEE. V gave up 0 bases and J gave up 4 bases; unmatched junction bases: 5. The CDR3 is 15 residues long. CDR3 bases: TGTGCCAGCAGCTTGGCCGGACAGGGCGTAGAGACCCAGTACTTC. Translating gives CASSLAGQGVETQYF.

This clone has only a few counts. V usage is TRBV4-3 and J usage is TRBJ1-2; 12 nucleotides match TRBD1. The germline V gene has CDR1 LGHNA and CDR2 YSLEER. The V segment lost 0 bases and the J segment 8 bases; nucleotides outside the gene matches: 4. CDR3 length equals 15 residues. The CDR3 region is CASSQDVGTGGGYTF. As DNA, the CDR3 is TGCGCCAGCAGCCAAGACGTGGGGACAGGGGGCGGCTACACCTTC.